Sequencing of this TCR beta chain was carried out in a study of cytotoxic CD8 clonotypes in ibrutinib-treated CLL. Regarding the study as a whole: Sampling time points were not equivalent between sustained-remission and progressing patients.

This clone was detected a few times. Antigen specificity is unknown. The germline gives CDR1 KGHSH, CDR2 LQKENI. V was shortened by 2 bases and J by 2 bases, with 12 bases between the two germline ends. This CDR3 has 15 amino acids. T cells were sequenced at a targeted depth of 1 in 200,000 to 1 in 1 million. Here immunoSEQ multiplex PCR was the method, and the copy in TCRdb shows in-frame clones only, minus some. The sample includes 20,000 to 25,000 clones, 70% to 85% of them seen just once. The gene calls are TRBV18 and TRBJ1-1; no firm D call. Sequencing was performed on PBMCs, taken before ibrutinib treatment. The sequence was obtained from a human donor with chronic lymphocytic leukemia. The CDR3 DNA follows: TGTGCCAGCTCACCAGTTGCAGGTATCAACACTGAAGCTTTCTTT. It is translated as CASSPVAGINTEAFF.